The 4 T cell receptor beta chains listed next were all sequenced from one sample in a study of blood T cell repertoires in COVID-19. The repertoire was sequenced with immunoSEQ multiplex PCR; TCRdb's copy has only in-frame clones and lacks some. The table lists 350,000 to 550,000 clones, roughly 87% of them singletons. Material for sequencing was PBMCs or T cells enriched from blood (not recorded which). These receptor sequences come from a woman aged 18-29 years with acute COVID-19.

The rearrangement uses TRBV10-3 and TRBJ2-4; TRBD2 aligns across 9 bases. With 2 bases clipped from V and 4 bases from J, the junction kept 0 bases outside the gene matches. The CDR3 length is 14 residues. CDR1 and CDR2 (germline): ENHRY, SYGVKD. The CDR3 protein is CAISETSGKNIQYF. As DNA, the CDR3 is TGTGCCATCAGTGAGACTAGCGGGAAAAACATTCAGTACTTC.

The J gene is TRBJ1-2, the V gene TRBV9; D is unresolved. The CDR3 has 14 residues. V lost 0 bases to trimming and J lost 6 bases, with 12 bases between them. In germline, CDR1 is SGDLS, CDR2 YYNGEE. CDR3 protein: CASSVDGLPHGYTF. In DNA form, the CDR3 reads TGTGCCAGCAGCGTAGATGGACTCCCTCATGGCTACACCTTC.

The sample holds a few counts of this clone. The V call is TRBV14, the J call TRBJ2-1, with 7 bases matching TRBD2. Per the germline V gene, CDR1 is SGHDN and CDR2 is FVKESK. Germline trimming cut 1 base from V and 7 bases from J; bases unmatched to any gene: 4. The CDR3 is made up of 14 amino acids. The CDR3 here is CASSQVGGGNEQFF. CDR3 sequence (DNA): TGTGCCAGCAGCCAAGTAGGCGGGGGTAATGAGCAGTTCTTC.

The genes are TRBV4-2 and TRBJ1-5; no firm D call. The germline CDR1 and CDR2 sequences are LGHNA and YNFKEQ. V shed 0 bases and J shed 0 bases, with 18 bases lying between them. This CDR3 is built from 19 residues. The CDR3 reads CASSQDNERGPFSNQPQHF. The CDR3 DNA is TGTGCCAGCAGCCAAGATAACGAACGAGGTCCCTTTAGCAATCAGCCCCAGCATTTT.